This T cell receptor (beta chain) emerged from a study of Ad26.COV2.S vaccination and SARS-CoV-2 variants. CDR3 length equals 12 residues. V was pared by 6 bases and J by 0 bases, with 6 bases between. Germline V lookup: CDR1 SQVTM, CDR2 ANQGSEA. Assay used: immunoSEQ multiplex PCR; TCRdb lists only in-frame clones, some missing. This table has some 480,000 clones, about 83% appearing once. Treatment: 15 to 20 received Ad26.COV2.S at low or high dose, single or two shots; roughly five received placebo; per-sample allocation not given. Vaccine and placebo recipients were sampled on day 63 after the first injection.

This TCR came from a person between 18 and 65 years old who received the Ad26.COV2.S COVID-19 vaccine or a placebo. Sequencing used peripheral blood, obtained in a trial of Ad26.COV2.S vaccine versus placebo. This chain links TRBV29-1 with TRBJ1-5; D unresolved. In nucleotides, the CDR3 is TGCAGCGTGAAGGATAGCAATCAGCCCCAGCATTTT. Protein product: CSVKDSNQPQHF.